The next 29 T cell receptor beta chains were all read from a single sample in a study of shared clonotypes between healthy human individuals. Sequencing was performed with immunoSEQ multiplex PCR; in TCRdb, only in-frame clones are kept and a portion is missing. This sample yields roughly 650,000 clones, of which about 95% are seen a single time; approximately 0.1% belongs to the top ten. CD45RO negativity and positive selection for CCR7 defined naive CD8 cells, a population that excluded terminally differentiated effector memory CD45RA+ cells. Material: naive CD8+ T cells sorted from blood. Every receptor here comes from a woman aged 25 to 39 in good health.

J is TRBJ1-1 and V is TRBV2; no firm D call. Germline CDR1 and CDR2: SNHLY and FYNNEI. The V and J ends lost 3 bases and 8 bases respectively, with 13 bases between them. The CDR3 contains 13 residues. The CDR3 sequence: CASSDLGRREAFF. In DNA form, the CDR3 reads TGTGCCAGCAGTGACCTGGGCCGGAGGGAAGCTTTCTTT.

The V gene is TRBV2, the J gene TRBJ1-4, with D maybe TRBD1 (6 bases). With 6 bases removed from V and 3 bases from J, the gap between germline ends came to 14 bases. This CDR3 has 15 residues. Germline assignment: CDR1 SNHLY and CDR2 FYNNEI. CDR3 nucleotide sequence: TGTGCCAGCAGGGAAAAGACAGGCCCTAATGAAAAACTGTTTTTT. Translation: CASREKTGPNEKLFF.

The V gene is TRBV9, the J gene TRBJ2-1; D uncertain. This CDR3 has 17 amino acids. The V and J ends lost 0 bases and 0 bases respectively, with 13 bases between them. Germline CDR1 SGDLS, CDR2 YYNGEE. DNA for the CDR3: TGTGCCAGCAGCGTAGCAGAGACCCTAAGCTCCTACAATGAGCAGTTCTTC. Amino acid sequence: CASSVAETLSSYNEQFF.

This clone was counted a single time. The V and J genes are TRBV7-9 and TRBJ2-5; 7 bases line up with TRBD1. V lost 8 bases and J lost 7; bases outside the gene matches: 10. The CDR3 has 13 residues. Germline CDR1 SEHNR, CDR2 FQNEAQ (reference sequence). Written as DNA, the CDR3 is TGTGCCAGCGAGAATCCGACAGGGAGGACCCAGTACTTC. Protein: CASENPTGRTQYF.

The V gene is TRBV13, the J gene TRBJ2-1, with D uncertain. This CDR3 spans 14 amino acids. V lost 3 bases and J lost 8, with 14 bases in between. Germline V gives CDR1 PRHDT, CDR2 FYEKMQ (reference sequence). The CDR3 sequence is CASSLVDHPDEQFF. The CDR3 region has the DNA TGTGCCAGCAGCTTGGTAGACCATCCGGATGAGCAGTTCTTC.

V and J are TRBV7-7 and TRBJ2-6; D is unclear. The germline V and J ends were trimmed by 5 bases and 5 bases, with 19 bases remaining between them. The germline V gene encodes CDR1 SSHAT and CDR2 FNYEAQ (reference sequence). This CDR3 is built from 17 residues. This CDR3 is CASSEVVPQSRANVLTF. The CDR3 DNA follows: TGTGCCAGCAGCGAGGTAGTGCCACAAAGTCGGGCCAACGTCCTGACTTTC.

V gene TRBV9 combines with J gene TRBJ2-1, with D tentatively TRBD1 or TRBD2 (6 bases each). The CDR3 is 16 residues long. V gave up 0 bases and J gave up 4 bases, with 14 bases separating them. Germline lookup yields CDR1 SGDLS and CDR2 YYNGEE. Here the CDR3 DNA reads TGTGCCAGCAGCGTAGGGGCGGGACACCCATACAATGAGCAGTTCTTC. Translated, it gives CASSVGAGHPYNEQFF.

The CDR3 reads CASSEVGAGNTIYF. Written as DNA, the CDR3 is TGTGCCAGCAGTGAAGTCGGGGCCGGAAACACCATATATTTT. The rearrangement uses TRBV2 and TRBJ1-3; D might be TRBD1 (5 bases). The CDR3 consists of 14 residues. Germline loops: CDR1 SNHLY, CDR2 FYNNEI. With 1 base removed from V and 4 bases from J, the gap between germline ends came to 8 bases.

This chain links TRBV27 with TRBJ2-2; D gene unclear. V dropped 3 bases and J dropped 0 bases, with 8 bases sitting between them. Germline loops: CDR1 MNHEY, CDR2 SMNVEV (reference sequence). CDR3 length equals 15 residues. CDR3 region: CASSFSGPNTGELFF. The CDR3 coding sequence is TGTGCCAGCAGTTTTAGTGGGCCGAACACCGGGGAGCTGTTTTTT.

The chain employs TRBV13 and TRBJ1-1; 8 bases align to TRBD1. Germline lookup yields CDR1 PRHDT and CDR2 FYEKMQ (reference sequence). V was clipped by 6 bases and J by 4 bases; unmatched bases: 13. The CDR3 loop spans 16 amino acids. CDR3 in amino acids: CASSPAPRGPSTEAFF. CDR3 DNA: TGTGCCAGCAGTCCAGCTCCCAGGGGGCCTTCCACTGAAGCTTTCTTT.

The sample holds one count of this clone. The gene calls are TRBV28 and TRBJ1-1; the D gene is possibly TRBD1 (5 bases). This CDR3 spans 15 amino acids. Per the germline V gene, CDR1 is MDHEN and CDR2 is SYDVKM. Deletions cut 4 bases from V and 1 base from J, with 13 bases between. The CDR3: CASSSYPRENTEAFF. The CDR3 DNA is TGTGCCAGCAGTTCCTATCCCAGGGAGAACACTGAAGCTTTCTTT.

J is TRBJ1-4 and V is TRBV27; no definite D call. Germline V gene lookup returns CDR1 MNHEY and CDR2 SMNVEV (reference sequence). The CDR3 is 14 residues long. V was trimmed by 3 bases and J by 0 bases, leaving 5 bases between them. In DNA form, the CDR3 reads TGTGCCAGCAGTTTTCACGCAACTAATGAAAAACTGTTTTTT. This sequence encodes CASSFHATNEKLFF.

The chain joins TRBV28 to TRBJ2-5; D gene unclear. The V end was cut by 6 bases, the J end by 0 bases, with 5 bases between. CDR1 MDHEN and CDR2 SYDVKM come from the germline V gene. CDR3 size: 12 residues. CDR3 sequence reads: CASSHDQETQYF. CDR3 DNA: TGTGCCAGCAGCCACGACCAAGAGACCCAGTACTTC.

The chain combines TRBV7-6 with TRBJ2-5; perhaps D is TRBD1 or TRBD2 (6 bases each). Judging by the DNA end, TRBJ2-7 fits better; the J call may be wrong. Germline V gene data show CDR1 as SGHVS and CDR2 as FNYEAQ. The CDR3 has 13 residues. The CDR3 DNA follows: TGTGCCAGCACCCCTGGAGGGGGGTACGAGCAGTACTTC. This translates into CASTPGGGYEQYF.

The J gene is TRBJ1-5, the V gene TRBV28; perhaps TRBD1 as D (6 bases). CDR1 and CDR2 from the germline V gene are MDHEN and SYDVKM. Trimming shortened V by 1 base and J by 7 bases, and 14 bases separated the two germline ends. The CDR3 loop spans 15 amino acids. CDR3 sequence: CASSLLTGGGQPQHF. Written as DNA, the CDR3 is TGTGCCAGCAGTTTATTGACAGGAGGTGGACAGCCCCAGCATTTT.

The gene calls are TRBV10-2 and TRBJ1-2; D is uncertain. The CDR3 is 12 amino acids. Trimming pared 3 bases from V and 8 bases from J, leaving 10 bases between. The V gene's germline CDR1 is WSHSY and CDR2 SAAADI. The CDR3 DNA sequence: TGCGCCAGCAGTGAACAAGCCCAGGGCTACACCTTC. This sequence encodes CASSEQAQGYTF.

The genes are TRBV9 and TRBJ2-2, with 9 bases lining up with TRBD1. With 4 bases clipped from V and 5 bases from J, the junction kept 9 bases outside the gene matches. The CDR3 has 16 amino acids. Germline CDR1 is SGDLS and CDR2 is YYNGEE. The CDR3 here is CASSPRTGVKTGELFF. The CDR3 nucleotides read TGTGCCAGCAGCCCCAGGACAGGGGTGAAGACCGGGGAGCTGTTTTTT.

V and J are TRBV13 and TRBJ2-3, with D possibly TRBD2 on 6 matching bases. CDR3 length: 14 residues. Looked up from germline, CDR1 is PRHDT and CDR2 is FYEKMQ (reference sequence). V was pared by 4 bases and J by 1 base, with 9 bases between. CDR3 DNA: TGTGCCAGCAGCTCCACTAGCCGCACAGATACGCAGTATTTT. It specifies CASSSTSRTDTQYF. The complete variable domain, with remaining parts taken from reference TRBV13 and TRBJ2-3, reads AAGVIQSPRHLIKEKRETATLKCYPIPRHDTVYWYQQGPGQDPQFLISFYEKMQSDKGSIPDRFSAQQFSDYHSELNMSSLELGDSALYFCASSSTSRTDTQYFGPGTRLTVL.

The chain uses TRBV9 and TRBJ2-3; maybe TRBD2 (5 bases). This CDR3 is built from 16 residues. The V end lost 0 bases, the J end lost 0 bases, and 11 bases lay between the germline ends. CDR1 and CDR2 from the germline V gene are SGDLS and YYNGEE. This CDR3 is CASSVGQRTSTDTQYF. In DNA form, the CDR3 reads TGTGCCAGCAGCGTAGGGCAGCGGACGAGCACAGATACGCAGTATTTT.

The V gene is TRBV11-1, the J gene TRBJ2-5, with 11 bases fitting TRBD2. J gave up 5 bases and V 5 bases, and 7 bases lay outside the gene matches. Per the germline V gene, CDR1 is SGHAT and CDR2 is FQDESV (reference sequence). CDR3 length equals 15 residues. Here the CDR3 reads CASSRLAGGGETQYF. For the CDR3, the DNA is TGTGCCAGCAGCCGCCTAGCGGGAGGAGGCGAGACCCAGTACTTC.

This chain uses TRBV27 with TRBJ1-5, with D unresolved. Between the trimmed V and J ends, which lost 1 base and 0 bases, there was a span of 4 bases. The CDR3 runs to 14 residues. The germline V gene has CDR1 MNHEY and CDR2 SMNVEV (reference sequence). CDR3 residues: CASSLYDSNQPQHF. The CDR3 DNA reads TGTGCCAGCAGTTTATATGATAGCAATCAGCCCCAGCATTTT.

The chain employs TRBV27 and TRBJ2-1, with TRBD1 matching 9 bases. Looked up from germline, CDR1 is MNHEY and CDR2 is SMNVEV (reference sequence). V lost 6 bases and J lost 9; bases outside the gene matches: 12. This CDR3 has 15 amino acids. The CDR3 protein is CASRQDRGFFSEQFF. The CDR3 DNA reads TGTGCCAGCAGACAGGACAGGGGTTTTTTTAGTGAGCAGTTCTTC.

Only a few counts were recorded for this clone. CDR3 bases: TGCAGCGGTACAAGGGCAGGGATGAACACTGAAGCTTTCTTT. Protein: CSGTRAGMNTEAFF. The chain uses TRBV29-1 and TRBJ1-1; a weak D match, TRBD1 (5 bases). V was trimmed by 7 bases and J by 0 bases, leaving 15 bases between them. Germline loops: CDR1 SQVTM, CDR2 ANQGSEA. CDR3 length: 14 amino acids.

For this clone: Other nucleotide sequences in the sample specify the same CDR3. This chain connects TRBV9 to TRBJ1-1; 7 bases agree with TRBD1. Trimming at V came to 2 bases and at J to 0 bases, leaving 4 bases not matched to a gene. CDR1 is SGDLS and CDR2 is YYNGEE in the germline V gene. The CDR3 totals 15 residues. The CDR3 reads CASSVGDSLNTEAFF. The CDR3 region has the DNA TGTGCCAGCAGCGTCGGGGACAGCCTGAACACTGAAGCTTTCTTT.

V gene TRBV27 combines with J gene TRBJ2-5; D not resolved. Germline V CDR1 and CDR2: MNHEY, SMNVEV (reference sequence). This CDR3 has 14 residues. Trimming took off 2 bases at V and 4 bases at J, with 11 bases between the two ends. The DNA for the CDR3 is TGTGCCAGCAGTTTAATGGCAGGACGAGAGACCCAGTACTTC. This codes for CASSLMAGRETQYF.

The gene calls are TRBV19 and TRBJ2-7; D is ambiguous. Germline assignment: CDR1 LNHDA and CDR2 SQIVND (reference sequence). The V gene lost 1 base and the J gene lost 5 bases, with 12 bases spanning the gap. The CDR3 has 14 amino acids. The CDR3 nucleotides read TGTGCCAGTAGTATAGCGCTAGAATGGAACGAGCAGTACTTC. This codes for CASSIALEWNEQYF. Full variable domain (rest looked up from reference TRBV19 and TRBJ2-7): DGGITQSPKYLFRKEGQNVTLSCEQNLNHDAMYWYRQDPGQGLRLIYYSQIVNDFQKGDIAEGYSVSREKKESFPLTVTSAQKNPTAFYLCASSIALEWNEQYFGPGTRLTVT.

The chain employs TRBV9 and TRBJ2-7; 9 bases line up with TRBD1. J lost 7 bases, V lost 0 bases, and 5 bases had no gene match. Per germline, CDR1 SGDLS and CDR2 YYNGEE. The CDR3 has 14 amino acids. The CDR3 region has the DNA TGTGCCAGCAGCGTAGATTGGACAGGGGCTGAGCAGTACTTC. Amino acids: CASSVDWTGAEQYF.

V and J are TRBV27 and TRBJ2-4; D may correspond to TRBD1 or TRBD2 (6 bases each). Germline V lookup: CDR1 MNHEY, CDR2 SMNVEV (reference sequence). The V end lost 5 bases, the J end lost 8 bases, and 16 bases lay between the germline ends. This CDR3 spans 14 amino acids. The CDR3 bases are TGTGCCAGCAGTCGTGAAGGGGGGTTCGACATTCAGTACTTC. It yields the protein CASSREGGFDIQYF.

This chain joins TRBV4-1 and TRBJ2-2; 9 bases agree with TRBD1. Germline CDR1 MGHRA, CDR2 YSYEKL. The CDR3 totals 16 residues. The V and J ends lost 3 bases and 1 base, in that order; junction bases with no gene match: 3. The CDR3 bases are TGCGCCAGCAGCCATCGACAGGGGGGGAACACCGGGGAGCTGTTTTTT. Protein sequence: CASSHRQGGNTGELFF.